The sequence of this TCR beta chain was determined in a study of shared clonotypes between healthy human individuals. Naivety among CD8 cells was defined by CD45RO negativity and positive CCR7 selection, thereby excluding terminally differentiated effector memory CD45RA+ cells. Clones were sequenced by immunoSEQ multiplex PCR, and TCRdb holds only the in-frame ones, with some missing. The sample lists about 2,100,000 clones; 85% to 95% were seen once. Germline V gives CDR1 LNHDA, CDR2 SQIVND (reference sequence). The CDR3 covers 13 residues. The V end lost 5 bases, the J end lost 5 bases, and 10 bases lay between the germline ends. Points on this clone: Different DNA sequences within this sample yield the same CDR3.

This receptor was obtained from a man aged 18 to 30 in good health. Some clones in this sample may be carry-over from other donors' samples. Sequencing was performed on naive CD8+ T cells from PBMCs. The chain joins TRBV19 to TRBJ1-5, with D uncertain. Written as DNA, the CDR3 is TGTGCCAGTAGTCTTTATGGGGATCAGCCCCAGCATTTT. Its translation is CASSLYGDQPQHF.